Following are 13 T cell receptor beta chains from one sample sequenced in a study of control samples from healthy donors and cancer patients. Measured with immunoSEQ multiplex PCR; TCRdb has only the in-frame clones, and not every one. The top ten hold 13% of the sample, which has roughly 100,000 clones, about four fifths seen once. Sequenced sample: blood. The receptors derive from a woman aged 45-60 years in good health.

The table lists this clone with a few counts. The chain couples TRBV7-2 to TRBJ2-5; D is possibly TRBD2 (5 bases). The V and J ends lost 5 bases and 5 bases respectively, with 9 bases between them. Germline V gene data show CDR1 as SGHTA and CDR2 as FQGNSA. This CDR3 has 12 residues. The CDR3 DNA is TGTGCCAGCAGCCCGGACTCGGAGACCCAGTACTTC. This codes for CASSPDSETQYF.

This clone was observed once. The chain uses TRBV5-4 and TRBJ1-6, with TRBD1 matching over 7 bases. This CDR3 is 16 amino acids long. The trim removed 0 bases at V and 6 bases at J, leaving 6 bases unmatched. Germline assignment: CDR1 SGHNT and CDR2 YYREEE (reference sequence). For the CDR3, the DNA is TGTGCCAGCAGCTTGGGAACAGGGGAGCGTAATTCACCCCTCCACTTT. It encodes CASSLGTGERNSPLHF.

The chain employs TRBV21-1 and TRBJ1-2. TRBV21-1 is termed a pseudogene. The CDR3 totals 12 residues. The CDR3 nucleotides read TGTGCCAGCAGCAAGGGGGGCGATGGCTACACCTTC. Translating gives CASSKGGDGYTF.

This clone has more than one count but fewer than ten. The rearrangement joins TRBV27 to TRBJ1-2, with 7 positions matching TRBD1. Germline-derived CDR1 and CDR2 are MNHEY and SMNVEV (reference sequence). The V gene end was trimmed by 5 bases and the J gene end by 3 bases; junction bases not matched to a gene: 9. The CDR3 totals 15 residues. The CDR3 loop is CASSLMTGPDYGYTF. The CDR3 DNA reads as TGTGCCAGCAGTCTCATGACAGGGCCGGACTATGGCTACACCTTC.

The V gene is TRBV5-1, the J gene TRBJ1-3; no definite D call. CDR1 is SGHRS, CDR2 YFSETQ, per germline. The length of the CDR3 is 13 residues. Trimming cost V 3 bases and J 0 bases, with 4 bases left between them. The CDR3 DNA sequence: TGCGCCAGCAGCTGGATCTCTGGAAACACCATATATTTT. As protein: CASSWISGNTIYF.

The chain couples TRBV7-2 to TRBJ1-1, with D maybe TRBD1 (5 bases). Germline V gene data show CDR1 as SGHTA and CDR2 as FQGNSA. CDR3 length: 12 amino acids. Trimming pared 5 bases from V and 12 bases from J, leaving 16 bases between. Here the CDR3 reads CASSRNRIGTFF. The CDR3, as DNA: TGTGCCAGCAGCCGCAACAGGATAGGAACTTTCTTT.

The chain carries TRBV5-1 and TRBJ2-6; D may be TRBD2 (5 bases). Trimming removed 4 bases at V and 4 bases at J, with 12 bases between. CDR1 is SGHRS, CDR2 YFSETQ, per germline. The CDR3 has 15 residues. The CDR3 nucleotides read TGCGCCAGCAGCCTGAGACCGGGAGGGGCCAACGTCCTGACTTTC. Translating it yields CASSLRPGGANVLTF.

This chain joins TRBV9 and TRBJ2-5; 10 nucleotides match TRBD2. Unmatched junction bases numbered 7, after V lost 0 bases and J lost 5 bases. The CDR3 runs to 16 residues. Germline V gene data show CDR1 as SGDLS and CDR2 as YYNGEE. The CDR3 nucleotides are TGTGCCAGCAGCGTAGAGAGCGGGGGGGCGCGGGAGACCCAGTACTTC. Amino acid sequence: CASSVESGGARETQYF.

This clone was seen a few times. The rearrangement links TRBV6-5 to TRBJ1-2; tentatively, D is TRBD1 (5 bases). Germline CDR1 is MNHEY and CDR2 is SVGAGI. V dropped 6 bases and J dropped 2 bases, with 7 bases sitting between them. The CDR3 totals 12 residues. The CDR3 reads CASRQANYGYTF. CDR3 nucleotides: TGTGCCAGCAGACAGGCCAACTATGGCTACACCTTC.

This clone showed up just once. The CDR3 sequence: CASSPGLARTGELFF. CDR3 in DNA: TGTGCCAGCTCACCGGGGCTAGCGCGCACCGGGGAGCTGTTTTTT. The chain combines TRBV18 with TRBJ2-2; D is possibly TRBD2 (6 bases). V shed 3 bases and J shed 4 bases, with 12 bases lying between them. The CDR3 has 15 residues. The V gene's germline CDR1 is KGHSH and CDR2 LQKENI.

This chain links TRBV19 with TRBJ2-2, with 7 bases matching TRBD1. After removal of 0 bases from V and 6 bases from J, the junction contained 7 bases not matched to a gene. The germline V gene encodes CDR1 LNHDA and CDR2 SQIVND (reference sequence). The CDR3 runs 16 residues. This CDR3 is CASSIDSRGNAGELFF. The CDR3 nucleotides read TGTGCCAGTAGTATAGATTCCAGGGGGAATGCCGGGGAGCTGTTTTTT.

This clone has a single count. The V gene is TRBV7-8, the J gene TRBJ1-1; D might be TRBD1 (5 bases). V gave up 5 bases and J gave up 0 bases, with 19 bases separating them. From germline, CDR1 is SGHVS and CDR2 FQNEAQ. This CDR3 spans 17 amino acids. The CDR3 is CASSPAKGDGLNTEAFF. The CDR3 DNA sequence: TGTGCCAGCAGCCCGGCCAAAGGGGACGGCCTGAACACTGAAGCTTTCTTT.

This clone was recorded only once. V usage is TRBV6-5 and J usage is TRBJ2-3; D is possibly TRBD2 (6 bases). CDR1 is MNHEY, CDR2 SVGAGI, per germline. The V gene lost 4 bases and the J gene lost 5 bases, with 13 bases spanning the gap. CDR3 length: 14 amino acids. The CDR3 here is CASSSGLSRDTQYF. CDR3 in DNA: TGTGCCAGCAGTTCAGGACTAAGCCGAGATACGCAGTATTTT.